This T cell receptor (beta chain) was found in a study of T-cell reconstitution after alpha-beta-depleted transplantation in children. Germline V lookup: CDR1 SNHLY, CDR2 FYNNEI. The CDR3 sequence is 16 residues long. V was clipped by 4 bases and J by 4 bases, with 16 bases between them. The study's findings and limits: After transplant, high TCRbeta diversity at day 60 in some patients arose from surviving recipient T cells and thymic progenitors. Several hundred rapidly expanded clones from non-depleted graft cells reportedly supplied alpha-beta T cells about two months post-transplant.

For TCRbeta, the library was prepared with unique molecular identifiers. MiXCR, applied by TCRdb to the PCR reads, yields one record per CDR3 protein. The sample lists roughly 790,000 distinct CDR3 sequences, around 15% occurring once. This clonotype was observed a few times. Its antigen is unknown. This TCR derives from a male patient under 18 who had a stem cell transplant for acute lymphoblastic leukemia, so the T cells may come from the graft donor. This specimen was PBMCs, mostly from graft donor cells, taken 360 days after TCRalphabeta/CD19-depleted stem cell transplant. This chain joins TRBV2 and TRBJ2-2; D might be TRBD1 (5 bases). CDR3 in amino acids: CASSAISQVATGELFF. The CDR3 DNA sequence: TGTGCCAGCAGTGCAATTTCACAGGTCGCCACCGGGGAGCTGTTTTTT.